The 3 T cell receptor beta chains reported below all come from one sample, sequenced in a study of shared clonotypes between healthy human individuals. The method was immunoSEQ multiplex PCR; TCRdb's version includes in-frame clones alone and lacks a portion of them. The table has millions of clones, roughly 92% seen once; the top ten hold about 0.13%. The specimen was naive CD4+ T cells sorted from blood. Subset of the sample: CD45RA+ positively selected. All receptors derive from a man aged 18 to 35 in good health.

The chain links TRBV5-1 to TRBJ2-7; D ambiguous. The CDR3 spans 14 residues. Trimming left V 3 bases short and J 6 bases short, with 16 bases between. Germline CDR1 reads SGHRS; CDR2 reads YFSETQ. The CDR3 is CASSSTETRSEQYF. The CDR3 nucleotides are TGCGCCAGCAGCTCGACTGAAACAAGGAGCGAGCAGTACTTC.

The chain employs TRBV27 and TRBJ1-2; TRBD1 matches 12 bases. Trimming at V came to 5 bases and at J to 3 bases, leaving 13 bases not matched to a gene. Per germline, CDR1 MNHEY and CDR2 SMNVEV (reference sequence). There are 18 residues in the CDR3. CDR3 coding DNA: TGTGCCAGCAGTGCACTTGGGACAGGGGGCTATAAGGACTATGGCTACACCTTC. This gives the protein CASSALGTGGYKDYGYTF.

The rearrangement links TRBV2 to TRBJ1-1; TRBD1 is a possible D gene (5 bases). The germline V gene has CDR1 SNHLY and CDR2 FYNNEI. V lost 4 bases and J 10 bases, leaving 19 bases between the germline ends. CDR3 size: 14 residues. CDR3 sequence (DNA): TGTGCCAGCAGTGGGGGCACGGGCTTTTTGCGAGCTTTCTTT. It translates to CASSGGTGFLRAFF.